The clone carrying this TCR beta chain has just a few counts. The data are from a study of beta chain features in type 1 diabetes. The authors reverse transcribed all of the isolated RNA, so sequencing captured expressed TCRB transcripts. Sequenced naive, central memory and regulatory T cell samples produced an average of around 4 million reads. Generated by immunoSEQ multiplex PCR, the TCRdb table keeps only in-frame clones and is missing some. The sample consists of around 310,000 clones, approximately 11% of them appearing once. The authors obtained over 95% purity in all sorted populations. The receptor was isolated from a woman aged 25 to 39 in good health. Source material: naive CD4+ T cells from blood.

The CDR3 reads CASMWQGNTGELFF. CDR3 sequence (DNA): TGTGCCAGTATGTGGCAGGGGAACACCGGGGAGCTGTTTTTT. This chain connects TRBV19 to TRBJ2-2; TRBD1 might be the D (5 bases). The CDR3 length is 14 residues. The germline CDR1 and CDR2 sequences are LNHDA and SQIVND (reference sequence). Trimming cost V 7 bases and J 1 base, with 10 bases left between them.